This TCR beta chain was sequenced during a study of a mutant IDH1 vaccine in newly diagnosed glioma. Study context: Patients got radiotherapy, temozolomide, or both beforehand, and most got both.

TCRdb's copy holds only in-frame clones and misses some; the assay was immunoSEQ multiplex PCR. The table shows approximately 52,000 clones, with about 74% occurring only once. The CDR3 spans 15 residues. The germline V gene has CDR1 LGHNA and CDR2 YSLEER. The trim removed 3 bases at V and 7 bases at J, leaving 11 bases unmatched. This clone was counted a few times. As to time point: baseline, week 1 (first vaccination visit). Indicated treatment: pre-vaccination baseline after standard-of-care therapy. Sequencing used PBMCs, obtained from a glioma patient treated with radiotherapy, temozolomide or both. This clonotype was sampled from a woman aged 40 to 50 with glioma. The chain uses TRBV4-3 and TRBJ1-1, with 7 bases aligning to TRBD1. Written as DNA, the CDR3 is TGCGCCAGCAGCCAGTATCCAGGGGGAGCCGGTGAAGCTTTCTTT. This translates into CASSQYPGGAGEAFF.